Listed below are T cell receptor beta chains from one sample, sequenced in a study of identical twins. TCRdb reanalysed the 5' RACE reads using MiXCR and keeps one entry per CDR3 protein. The profile covers a few hundred thousand distinct CDR3 sequences, with 12% appearing a single time and 7.2% taken by the ten largest. In addition, the sample was reused for a study of yellow fever vaccine responses in identical twins.

Source material: CD8+ T cells sorted from blood. The receptors shown here come from a woman between 18 and 30 years old in good health. The conserved cysteine and the conserved F or W are not part of the CDR3 here. A D gene is named only where the DNA matches it firmly.

d_gene: TRBD1; v_gene: TRBV5-1; CDR3aa: ASSPGTGGEDFYEQY
d_gene: -; v_gene: TRBV6-5; CDR3aa: ASSSSPSQPQH
d_gene: TRBD2; v_gene: TRBV12-3/TRBV12-4; CDR3aa: ASSQELAGGVGTQY
d_gene: -; v_gene: TRBV15; CDR3aa: ATSTRTGSNQPQH
d_gene: TRBD1; v_gene: TRBV29-1; CDR3aa: SVTGTGGYEQY
d_gene: -; v_gene: TRBV11-2; CDR3aa: ASSLADGGFNEQF
d_gene: TRBD2; v_gene: TRBV25-1; CDR3aa: ASSEITSGSKADTQY
d_gene: -; v_gene: TRBV11-2; CDR3aa: ASGTWGSSYGYT
d_gene: -; v_gene: TRBV25-1; CDR3aa: ASSEATGRQPQH
d_gene: -; v_gene: TRBV4-1; CDR3aa: ASSQDVSNYGYT
d_gene: -; v_gene: TRBV12-3/TRBV12-4; CDR3aa: ASGRVGGTGELF
d_gene: TRBD2; v_gene: TRBV3-1; CDR3aa: ASSQDPSGYNEQF
d_gene: -; v_gene: TRBV12-3/TRBV12-4; CDR3aa: ASSLQAPAYNEQF
d_gene: -; v_gene: TRBV20-1; CDR3aa: SARSGNSYEQY
d_gene: -; v_gene: TRBV12-3/TRBV12-4; CDR3aa: ASLGGDEQF
d_gene: TRBD1; v_gene: TRBV12-5; CDR3aa: ASGLATGYGYT
d_gene: -; v_gene: TRBV4-1; CDR3aa: ASSQDTAGTYEQY
d_gene: TRBD2; v_gene: TRBV14; CDR3aa: ASSPGGLAGLLEETQY
d_gene: TRBD1; v_gene: TRBV20-1; CDR3aa: SARDLGTGNTEAF
d_gene: -; v_gene: TRBV6-2/TRBV6-3; CDR3aa: ASSLTDSSYGYT
d_gene: -; v_gene: TRBV4-1; CDR3aa: ASSQDSFTDTQY
d_gene: TRBD2; v_gene: TRBV9; CDR3aa: ASSSTSGSSNEQF
d_gene: TRBD2; v_gene: TRBV5-1; CDR3aa: ASSFGRRDYFYYSYEQY
d_gene: -; v_gene: TRBV19; CDR3aa: ASSIGTSREQY
d_gene: -; v_gene: TRBV5-1; CDR3aa: ASTIPPRAF
d_gene: -; v_gene: TRBV29-1; CDR3aa: SVTGGLTYEQY
d_gene: -; v_gene: TRBV5-1; CDR3aa: ASSLDGQGHYGYT
d_gene: -; v_gene: TRBV4-1; CDR3aa: ASSHGSGGDEKLF
d_gene: TRBD1; v_gene: TRBV5-1; CDR3aa: ASSPDRGETQY
d_gene: -; v_gene: TRBV12-3/TRBV12-4; CDR3aa: ASSLWQGMLVGYT
d_gene: TRBD2; v_gene: TRBV25-1; CDR3aa: ASSELAGDTGELF
d_gene: -; v_gene: TRBV7-9; CDR3aa: ASSFKTGPPTGELF
d_gene: TRBD1; v_gene: TRBV6-1; CDR3aa: ASSTPGQGRDSNQPQH
d_gene: -; v_gene: TRBV20-1; CDR3aa: SAKPPGVAKNIQY
d_gene: TRBD2; v_gene: TRBV4-1; CDR3aa: ASSRRGWWETHYEQY
d_gene: TRBD1; v_gene: TRBV2; CDR3aa: ASSALTGVGYGYT
d_gene: -; v_gene: TRBV7-2; CDR3aa: ASSFFRSSGNTIY
d_gene: -; v_gene: TRBV6-2/TRBV6-3; CDR3aa: ASSYYPQTDTQY
d_gene: -; v_gene: TRBV20-1; CDR3aa: SASFPDYGYT
d_gene: TRBD2; v_gene: TRBV20-1; CDR3aa: SARAKGIAGVLYNEQF
d_gene: -; v_gene: TRBV4-1; CDR3aa: ASSHWGLDRSTEAF
d_gene: -; v_gene: TRBV9; CDR3aa: ASSVAERYNEQF
d_gene: TRBD2; v_gene: TRBV20-1; CDR3aa: SARELAGTYEQY
d_gene: TRBD1; v_gene: TRBV29-1; CDR3aa: SVETGNYEQY
d_gene: -; v_gene: TRBV29-1; CDR3aa: SVEPEEGNEQF
d_gene: -; v_gene: TRBV7-9; CDR3aa: ASRYSNEQF
d_gene: TRBD1; v_gene: TRBV6-2/TRBV6-3; CDR3aa: ASSGWDRHLVSEAF
d_gene: -; v_gene: TRBV29-1; CDR3aa: SVEVGGGGDTQY
d_gene: -; v_gene: TRBV9; CDR3aa: ASSSHGENTEAF
d_gene: TRBD1; v_gene: TRBV9; CDR3aa: ASSDRDRGSGELF